Presented here are 9 T cell receptor beta chains from one specimen sequenced in a study of T cell changes during pregnancy in multiple sclerosis. Sequencing used immunoSEQ multiplex PCR; TCRdb keeps in-frame clones, though not all of them. The sample contains roughly 30,000 clones, 75% to 90% of which appear only once. The material was CD4+ T cells from peripheral blood mononuclear cells, obtained in the first trimester of pregnancy. Every receptor here comes from a female donor in good health, enrolled as a control in a pregnancy study.

The chain carries TRBV19 and TRBJ1-1; perhaps TRBD1 as D (5 bases). Germline V lookup: CDR1 LNHDA, CDR2 SQIVND (reference sequence). Deletions cut 1 base from V and 5 bases from J, with 14 bases between. The CDR3 contains 15 residues. As DNA, the CDR3 is TGTGCCAGTAGTATAGGAGGAGGGGCGGTGACTGAAGCTTTCTTT. Amino acids: CASSIGGGAVTEAFF.

CDR3 sequence reads: CASSDRQANTEAFF. The CDR3 DNA sequence: TGTGCCAGCAGTGACAGACAGGCTAACACTGAAGCTTTCTTT. The chain couples TRBV2 to TRBJ1-1, with D possibly being TRBD1 (6 bases). Trimming shortened V by 3 bases and J by 2 bases, and 10 bases separated the two germline ends. The CDR3 extends over 14 amino acids. Germline V CDR1 and CDR2: SNHLY, FYNNEI.

CDR3 amino acids: CASSTRQGMNTEAFF. CDR3 nucleotides: TGTGCCAGCAGTACCAGACAGGGGATGAACACTGAAGCTTTCTTT. The chain is built from TRBV28 and TRBJ1-1; 8 bases are a match to TRBD1. The CDR3 sequence is 15 residues long. The V segment lost 5 bases and the J segment 0 bases; nucleotides outside the gene matches: 5. Germline V CDR1 and CDR2: MDHEN, SYDVKM.

The genes are TRBV15 and TRBJ1-6; 7 nucleotides agree with TRBD1. Germline V CDR1 and CDR2: LNHNV, YYDKDF (reference sequence). The junction had 12 bases not matched to a gene; V was cut back by 4 bases and J by 9 bases. The CDR3 is made up of 16 amino acids. The CDR3 DNA sequence: TGTGCCACCAGCAATCAGATCTTAGGGGGCCGTTCACCCCTCCACTTT. Protein: CATSNQILGGRSPLHF.

The chain joins TRBV9 to TRBJ1-5; maybe TRBD1 (5 bases). Germline CDR1 SGDLS, CDR2 YYNGEE. V was shortened by 5 bases and J by 1 base, with 13 bases between the two germline ends. This CDR3 contains 15 residues. The CDR3 coding sequence is TGTGCCAGCAGTTTGGGGGGGGTAAGCAATCAGCCCCAGCATTTT. Its protein is CASSLGGVSNQPQHF. The full variable domain, rest sourced from reference TRBV9 and TRBJ1-5, is DSGVTQTPKHLITATGQRVTLRCSPRSGDLSVYWYQQSLDQGLQFLIQYYNGEERAKGNILERFSAQQFPDLHSELNLSSLELGDSALYFCASSLGGVSNQPQHFGDGTRLSIL.

In its sample, this clone is large. The chain combines TRBV6-4 with TRBJ2-1, with D tentatively TRBD1 (5 bases). V was cut by 3 bases and J by 4 bases, with 7 bases left in between. The CDR3 is 13 amino acids. Per germline, CDR1 MRHNA and CDR2 SNTAGT. CDR3 loop: CASSEDIYNEQFF. The CDR3 DNA follows: TGTGCCAGCAGTGAGGACATTTACAATGAGCAGTTCTTC.

The chain joins TRBV19 to TRBJ2-1; D gene uncertain. CDR1 is LNHDA, CDR2 SQIVND, per germline (reference sequence). The CDR3 runs to 13 residues. With 3 bases removed from V and 5 bases from J, the gap between germline ends came to 8 bases. CDR3 residues: CASSIWADNEQFF. CDR3 DNA sequence: TGTGCCAGTAGTATTTGGGCAGACAATGAGCAGTTCTTC.

This clone was picked up a small number of times. One end of the junction fails to match germline, which may point to a read error. V usage is TRBV6-6 and J usage is TRBJ2-3; 9 bases fit TRBD1. Germline lookup yields CDR1 MNHNY and CDR2 SVGAGI (reference sequence). The CDR3 totals 14 residues. The CDR3 sequence: CASSPGTGSRTENF. In DNA, the CDR3 is TGTGCCAGCAGTCCCGGGACAGGGTCTAGGACGGAAAATTTT.

The V and J genes are TRBV6-4 and TRBJ2-6; TRBD2 agrees at 9 bases. The V and J ends lost 3 bases and 2 bases, in that order; junction bases with no gene match: 8. Germline CDR1 is MRHNA and CDR2 is SNTAGT. This CDR3 region has 18 residues. CDR3 in DNA: TGTGCCAGCAGTGAAGATAGCGGGGGACCCACTGGGGCCAACGTCCTGACTTTC. This encodes CASSEDSGGPTGANVLTF.